This entry lists 24 T cell receptor beta chains sequenced from one sample in a study of lymphopenia after photon versus proton radiotherapy. Sequenced by immunoSEQ multiplex PCR; TCRdb stores in-frame clones only, minus some. The table has around 63,000 clones, approximately 84% seen once. The material was peripheral blood, obtained from a patient treated with photon-based radiotherapy. All receptors come from a man aged 40-50 years with gastric cancer.

The rearrangement uses TRBV18 and TRBJ2-5; unclear D gene. In germline, CDR1 is KGHSH, CDR2 LQKENI. This CDR3 is 16 amino acids long. V was clipped by 4 bases and J by 4 bases, with 19 bases between them. DNA for the CDR3: TGTGCCAGCTCACTGGCGGCAGGACCCTATCTAGAGACCCAGTACTTC. This encodes CASSLAAGPYLETQYF.

This clone occurred once. The chain joins TRBV18 to TRBJ1-2; TRBD1 matches at 10 bases. The junction had 3 bases not matched to a gene; V was cut back by 6 bases and J by 8 bases. CDR1 is KGHSH, CDR2 LQKENI, per germline. The CDR3 sequence is 12 residues long. This CDR3 reads CASSRDRGGYTF. DNA of the CDR3: TGTGCCAGCTCCCGGGACAGGGGCGGCTACACCTTC.

This chain connects TRBV5-1 to TRBJ1-1; TRBD1 agrees at 8 bases. The CDR3 has 17 amino acids. The germline V gene encodes CDR1 SGHRS and CDR2 YFSETQ. With V trimmed by 0 bases and J by 0 bases, 7 bases remained unmatched. This chain's CDR3 is CASSLVVTGDMNTEAFF. CDR3 DNA sequence: TGCGCCAGCAGCTTGGTGGTGACAGGGGACATGAACACTGAAGCTTTCTTT.

The chain has TRBV13 and TRBJ2-5; D might be TRBD2 (5 bases). Germline V gene data show CDR1 as PRHDT and CDR2 as FYEKMQ (reference sequence). Deletions cut 2 bases from V and 13 bases from J, with 14 bases between. The CDR3 is made up of 12 amino acids. The CDR3 sequence is CASSLSGFGSYF. Written as DNA, the CDR3 is TGTGCCAGCAGCTTATCGGGATTCGGGTCGTACTTC.

In this sample, this clone turned up a few times. The chain uses TRBV6-5 and TRBJ1-6; possible D gene TRBD1, 5 bases. The CDR3 has 12 residues. CDR1 MNHEY and CDR2 SVGAGI come from the germline V gene. Trimming shortened V by 0 bases and J by 14 bases, and 8 bases separated the two germline ends. The CDR3, as DNA: TGTGCCAGCAGTTACTCGCAGGGCACCCTCCACTTT. This codes for CASSYSQGTLHF.

The rearrangement joins TRBV18 to TRBJ1-6; TRBD1 might be the D (5 bases). Germline V lookup: CDR1 KGHSH, CDR2 LQKENI. The CDR3 is made up of 13 amino acids. With 4 bases removed from V and 8 bases from J, the gap between germline ends came to 9 bases. The CDR3 DNA sequence: TGTGCCAGCTCACGGGACGGGGATTCACCCCTCCACTTT. Protein product: CASSRDGDSPLHF.

This chain links TRBV27 with TRBJ1-4; D gene uncertain. Between the trimmed V and J ends, which lost 1 base and 14 bases, there was a span of 23 bases. The germline V gene has CDR1 MNHEY and CDR2 SMNVEV (reference sequence). The CDR3 is 16 amino acids. CDR3 coding DNA: TGTGCCAGCAGTTTATTCGGACCCCCGGACGGCTCTGAGCTGTTTTTT. Translation: CASSLFGPPDGSELFF.

V and J are TRBV9 and TRBJ2-2; 8 nucleotides line up with TRBD1. V shed 2 bases and J 7 bases; nucleotides not matched to a gene: 7. The CDR3 length is 15 residues. The germline V gene has CDR1 SGDLS and CDR2 YYNGEE. In DNA, the CDR3 is TGTGCCAGCAGCGTTGACGACAGGGGTATCGGGGAGCTGTTTTTT. Protein sequence: CASSVDDRGIGELFF.

The chain links TRBV7-2 to TRBJ2-1; perhaps TRBD2 as D (5 bases). V was pared by 1 base and J by 7 bases, with 8 bases between. The CDR3 is 13 residues long. The germline V gene encodes CDR1 SGHTA and CDR2 FQGNSA. This chain's CDR3 is CASSLVARNEQFF. The CDR3 bases are TGTGCCAGCAGCTTAGTAGCGAGGAATGAGCAGTTCTTC.

This clone was picked up a small number of times. This chain connects TRBV10-3 to TRBJ2-5, with D tentatively TRBD2 (6 bases). The ends were cut back, 2 bases at V and 2 bases at J, with 12 bases in the middle. Germline V lookup: CDR1 ENHRY, CDR2 SYGVKD. The CDR3 totals 15 residues. The CDR3 sequence is CAISEADYLQETQYF. Written as DNA, the CDR3 is TGTGCCATCAGTGAGGCGGACTACCTTCAAGAGACCCAGTACTTC.

This clone has a handful of counts. This chain uses TRBV9 with TRBJ2-1, with 9 bases identical to TRBD2. With V trimmed by 3 bases and J by 3 bases, 7 bases remained unmatched. Germline V gene lookup returns CDR1 SGDLS and CDR2 YYNGEE. The CDR3 is 16 amino acids. CDR3 nucleotide sequence: TGTGCCAGCAGCGCCGGCTCTAGCGGGGTCTACAATGAGCAGTTCTTC. Amino acid sequence: CASSAGSSGVYNEQFF.

This clone was seen only a few times. This chain links TRBV5-1 with TRBJ2-6; no clear D gene. V dropped 0 bases and J dropped 0 bases, with 7 bases sitting between them. Germline CDR1 is SGHRS and CDR2 is YFSETQ. The CDR3 spans 16 residues. The DNA of the CDR3 is TGCGCCAGCAGCTTGGCCCTTAGCTCTGGGGCCAACGTCCTGACTTTC. Protein product: CASSLALSSGANVLTF.

V usage is TRBV19 and J usage is TRBJ1-5; TRBD1 aligns across 7 bases. Per the germline V gene, CDR1 is LNHDA and CDR2 is SQIVND (reference sequence). V lost 6 bases, J lost 6 bases, and 11 bases stayed unmatched. This CDR3 is 15 amino acids long. CDR3 nucleotides: TGTGCCAGTAGCTCCCCGACAGGGTCGATTCAGCCCCAGCATTTT. This encodes CASSSPTGSIQPQHF.

By proportion, this clone is medium-sized. CDR3 region: CASSPIGGDYTF. The CDR3 nucleotides read TGTGCCAGCAGCCCCATCGGGGGAGACTACACCTTC. The chain is built from TRBV7-8 and TRBJ1-2; possibly TRBD1 for D (5 bases). Germline assignment: CDR1 SGHVS and CDR2 FQNEAQ. Trimming cost V 5 bases and J 10 bases, with 14 bases left between them. The CDR3 is made up of 12 amino acids.

The CDR3, as DNA: TGTGCCAGCAGCTCCGTTAGCGGGGGGAACTACGAGCAGTACTTC. Its protein is CASSSVSGGNYEQYF. The chain carries TRBV5-6 and TRBJ2-7; TRBD2 agrees at 10 bases. J gave up 3 bases and V 3 bases, and 6 bases lay outside the gene matches. Germline values: CDR1 SGHDT, CDR2 YYEEEE. The CDR3 runs to 15 residues.

The CDR3 region is CASSPPSGARDIQYF. The CDR3 DNA is TGTGCCAGCTCACCACCGTCGGGGGCGCGGGACATTCAGTACTTC. The chain carries TRBV18 and TRBJ2-4; D may correspond to TRBD1 or TRBD2 (6 bases each). V was trimmed by 0 bases and J by 8 bases, leaving 14 bases between them. Germline V lookup: CDR1 KGHSH, CDR2 LQKENI. CDR3 size: 15 residues.

The chain combines TRBV18 with TRBJ2-7; D unclear. V gave up 2 bases and J gave up 2 bases, with 7 bases separating them. Germline loops: CDR1 KGHSH, CDR2 LQKENI. CDR3 size: 13 residues. The CDR3 region is CASSPGVTYEQYF. CDR3 bases: TGTGCCAGCTCACCAGGGGTGACCTACGAGCAGTACTTC.

This chain joins TRBV29-1 and TRBJ2-3; 7 nucleotides agree with TRBD2. The CDR3 is made up of 14 amino acids. With V trimmed by 8 bases and J by 2 bases, 10 bases remained unmatched. The germline gives CDR1 SQVTM, CDR2 ANQGSEA. As DNA, the CDR3 is TGCAGCATCCGGGACTATACAGACACAGATACGCAGTATTTT. It yields the protein CSIRDYTDTDTQYF.

CDR3 nucleotide sequence: TGTGCCAGCAGCATAGTGGGGATAGCGGGGTCCGAGCAGTACTTC. It yields the protein CASSIVGIAGSEQYF. This sequence joins TRBV13 and TRBJ2-7, with 8 bases that match TRBD2. This CDR3 region has 15 residues. The junction had 12 bases not matched to a gene; V was cut back by 5 bases and J by 6 bases. The germline V gene encodes CDR1 PRHDT and CDR2 FYEKMQ (reference sequence). Full variable domain (rest looked up from reference TRBV13 and TRBJ2-7): AAGVIQSPRHLIKEKRETATLKCYPIPRHDTVYWYQQGPGQDPQFLISFYEKMQSDKGSIPDRFSAQQFSDYHSELNMSSLELGDSALYFCASSIVGIAGSEQYFGPGTRLTVT.

For the CDR3, the DNA is TGCGCCAGCAGCCCCCCAAGAGTCACCGGGGAGCTGTTTTTT. The encoded protein is CASSPPRVTGELFF. The J gene is TRBJ2-2, the V gene TRBV4-1, with D unresolved. This CDR3 contains 14 residues. Between the trimmed V and J ends, which lost 4 bases and 4 bases, there was a span of 10 bases. In germline, CDR1 is MGHRA, CDR2 YSYEKL.

This sequence joins TRBV5-1 and TRBJ1-4; D call uncertain. CDR1 is SGHRS, CDR2 YFSETQ, per germline. V was shortened by 2 bases and J by 0 bases, with 2 bases between the two germline ends. There are 13 residues in the CDR3. DNA of the CDR3: TGCGCCAGCAGCTTAGCAACTAATGAAAAACTGTTTTTT. Protein: CASSLATNEKLFF.

This chain uses TRBV10-3 with TRBJ2-7; D is unresolved. Trimming took off 2 bases at V and 2 bases at J, with 7 bases between the two ends. The CDR3 contains 13 residues. CDR1 is ENHRY, CDR2 SYGVKD, per germline. CDR3 amino acids: CAISEGQTYEQYF. CDR3 sequence (DNA): TGTGCCATCAGTGAGGGTCAAACCTACGAGCAGTACTTC.

The rearrangement joins TRBV5-1 to TRBJ1-1; the D gene is possibly TRBD1 (5 bases). Trimming took off 0 bases at V and 1 base at J, with 10 bases between the two ends. Germline V gene lookup returns CDR1 SGHRS and CDR2 YFSETQ. The length of the CDR3 is 15 residues. CDR3 bases: TGCGCCAGCAGCTTGGCCTCACAGGAGAACACTGAAGCTTTCTTT. Protein: CASSLASQENTEAFF. The full variable domain, its missing parts supplied by reference TRBV5-1 and TRBJ1-1, is KAGVTQTPRYLIKTRGQQVTLSCSPISGHRSVSWYQQTPGQGLQFLFEYFSETQRNKGNFPGRFSGRQFSNSRSEMNVSTLELGDSALYLCASSLASQENTEAFFGQGTRLTVV.

This chain links TRBV10-3 with TRBJ2-3; TRBD2 agrees at 13 bases. This CDR3 is built from 17 residues. Germline CDR1 ENHRY, CDR2 SYGVKD. The V segment lost 3 bases and the J segment 5 bases; nucleotides outside the gene matches: 8. In DNA, the CDR3 is TGTGCCATCAGTGACCATCGACTAGCGGGGGGATTAGATACGCAGTATTTT. Encoded protein: CAISDHRLAGGLDTQYF.